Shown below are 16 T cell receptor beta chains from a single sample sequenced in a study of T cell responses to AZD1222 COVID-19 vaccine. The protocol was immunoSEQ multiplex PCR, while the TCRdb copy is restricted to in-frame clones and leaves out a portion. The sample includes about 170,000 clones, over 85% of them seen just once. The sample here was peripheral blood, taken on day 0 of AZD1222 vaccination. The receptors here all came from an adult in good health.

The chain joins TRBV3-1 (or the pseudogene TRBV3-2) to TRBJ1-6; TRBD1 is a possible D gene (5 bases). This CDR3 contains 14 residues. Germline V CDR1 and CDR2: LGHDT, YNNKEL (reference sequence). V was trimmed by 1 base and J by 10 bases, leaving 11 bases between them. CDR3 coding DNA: TGTGCCAGCAGCCAAGGAGGGGTCGGGTCACCCCTCCACTTT. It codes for CASSQGGVGSPLHF.

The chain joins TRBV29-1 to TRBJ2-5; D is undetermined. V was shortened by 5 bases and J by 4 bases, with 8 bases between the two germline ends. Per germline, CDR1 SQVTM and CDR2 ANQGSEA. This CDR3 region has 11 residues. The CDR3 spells CSVSHGETQYF. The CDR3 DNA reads TGCAGCGTTTCACACGGAGAGACCCAGTACTTC.

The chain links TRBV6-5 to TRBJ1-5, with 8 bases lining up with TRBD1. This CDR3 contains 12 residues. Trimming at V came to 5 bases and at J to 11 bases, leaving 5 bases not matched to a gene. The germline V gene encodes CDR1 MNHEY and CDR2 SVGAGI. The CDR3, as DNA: TGTGCCAGCAGTAACCCGACAGGGGCCCAGCATTTT. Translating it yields CASSNPTGAQHF.

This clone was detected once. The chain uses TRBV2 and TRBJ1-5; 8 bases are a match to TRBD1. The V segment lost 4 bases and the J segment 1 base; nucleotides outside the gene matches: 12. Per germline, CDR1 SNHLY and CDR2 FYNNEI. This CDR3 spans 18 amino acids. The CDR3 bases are TGTGCCAGCAGTGGGGGGACAGGCCAGGATTGGAGCAATCAGCCCCAGCATTTT. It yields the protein CASSGGTGQDWSNQPQHF.

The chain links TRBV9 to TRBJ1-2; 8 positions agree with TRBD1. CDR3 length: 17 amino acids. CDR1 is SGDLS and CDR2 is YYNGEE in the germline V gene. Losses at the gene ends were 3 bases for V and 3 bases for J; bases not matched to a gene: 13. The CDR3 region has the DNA TGTGCCAGCAGCGAAAGGACAGGGTGGGGCTTCTACTATGGCTACACCTTC. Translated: CASSERTGWGFYYGYTF. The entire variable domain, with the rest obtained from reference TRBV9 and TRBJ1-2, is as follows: DSGVTQTPKHLITATGQRVTLRCSPRSGDLSVYWYQQSLDQGLQFLIQYYNGEERAKGNILERFSAQQFPDLHSELNLSSLELGDSALYFCASSERTGWGFYYGYTFGSGTRLTVV.

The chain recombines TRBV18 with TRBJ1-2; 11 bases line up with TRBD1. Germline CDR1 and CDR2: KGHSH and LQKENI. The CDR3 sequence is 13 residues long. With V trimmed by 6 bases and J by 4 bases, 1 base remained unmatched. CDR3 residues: CASSGTGGYGYTF. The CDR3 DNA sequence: TGTGCCAGCTCGGGGACAGGGGGCTATGGCTACACCTTC.

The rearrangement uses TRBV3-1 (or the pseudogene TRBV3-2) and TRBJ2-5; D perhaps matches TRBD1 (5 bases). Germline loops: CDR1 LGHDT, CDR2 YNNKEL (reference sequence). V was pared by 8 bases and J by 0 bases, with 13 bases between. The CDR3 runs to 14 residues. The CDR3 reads CASGMWTNQETQYF. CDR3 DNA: TGTGCCAGCGGCATGTGGACAAACCAAGAGACCCAGTACTTC.

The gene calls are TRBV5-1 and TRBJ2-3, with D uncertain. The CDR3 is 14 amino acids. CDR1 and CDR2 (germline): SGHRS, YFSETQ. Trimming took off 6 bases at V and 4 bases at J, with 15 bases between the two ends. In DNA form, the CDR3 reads TGCGCCAGCAACCTTGGGTTTCTGGCAGATACGCAGTATTTT. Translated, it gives CASNLGFLADTQYF.

This CDR3 is CASSSTSRGYGYTF. DNA for the CDR3: TGTGCCAGCAGTTCGACATCAAGGGGCTATGGCTACACCTTC. The chain employs TRBV6-2 or TRBV6-3 and TRBJ1-2; possibly TRBD1 for D (5 bases). The CDR3 spans 14 residues. Germline CDR1 reads MNHEY; CDR2 reads SVGEGT. With 4 bases removed from V and 4 bases from J, the gap between germline ends came to 13 bases.

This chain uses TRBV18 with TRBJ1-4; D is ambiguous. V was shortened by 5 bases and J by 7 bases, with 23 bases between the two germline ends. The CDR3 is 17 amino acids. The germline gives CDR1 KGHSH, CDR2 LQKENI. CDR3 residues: CASSAVRLIQAGEKLFF. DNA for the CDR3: TGTGCCAGCTCAGCCGTTCGCCTCATCCAAGCTGGTGAAAAACTGTTTTTT. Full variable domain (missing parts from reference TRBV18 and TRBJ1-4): NAGVMQNPRHLVRRRGQEARLRCSPMKGHSHVYWYRQLPEEGLKFMVYLQKENIIDESGMPKERFSAEFPKEGPSILRIQQVVRGDSAAYFCASSAVRLIQAGEKLFFGSGTQLSVL.

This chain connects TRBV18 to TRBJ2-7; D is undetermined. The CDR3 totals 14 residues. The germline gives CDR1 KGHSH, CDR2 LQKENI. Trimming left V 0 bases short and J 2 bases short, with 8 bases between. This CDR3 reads CASSPPAEPYEQYF. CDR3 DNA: TGTGCCAGCTCACCACCGGCAGAGCCCTACGAGCAGTACTTC.

CDR3 DNA sequence: TGTGCCAGCAGTACTGCTGACAGGGGATTATCGGGGGAGCAGTACTTC. Translated: CASSTADRGLSGEQYF. The chain employs TRBV27 and TRBJ2-7; 8 bases are shared with TRBD1. Losses at the gene ends were 5 bases for V and 7 bases for J; bases not matched to a gene: 16. CDR1 and CDR2 (germline): MNHEY, SMNVEV (reference sequence). The CDR3 is 16 residues long.

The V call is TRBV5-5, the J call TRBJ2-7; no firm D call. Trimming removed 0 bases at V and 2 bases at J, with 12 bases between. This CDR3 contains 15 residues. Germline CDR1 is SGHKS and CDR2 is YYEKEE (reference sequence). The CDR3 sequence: CASSLAAGSTYEQYF. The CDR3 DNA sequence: TGTGCCAGCAGCTTGGCAGCAGGATCTACCTACGAGCAGTACTTC.

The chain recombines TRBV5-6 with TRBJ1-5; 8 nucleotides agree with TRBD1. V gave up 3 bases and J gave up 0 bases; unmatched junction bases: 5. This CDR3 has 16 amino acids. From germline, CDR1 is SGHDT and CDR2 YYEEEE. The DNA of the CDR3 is TGTGCCAGCAGCTCCCGGACAGGGTATAGCAATCAGCCCCAGCATTTT. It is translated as CASSSRTGYSNQPQHF.

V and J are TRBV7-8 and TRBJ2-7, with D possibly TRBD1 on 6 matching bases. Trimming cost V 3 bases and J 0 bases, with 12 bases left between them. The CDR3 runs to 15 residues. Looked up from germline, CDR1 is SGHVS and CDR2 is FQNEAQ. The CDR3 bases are TGTGCCAGCAGCTTCAGGACAGCCAGCTCCTACGAGCAGTACTTC. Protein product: CASSFRTASSYEQYF. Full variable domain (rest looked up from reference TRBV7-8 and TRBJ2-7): GAGVSQSPRYKVAKRGQDVALRCDPISGHVSLFWYQQALGQGPEFLTYFQNEAQLDKSGLPSDRFFAERPEGSVSTLKIQRTQQEDSAVYLCASSFRTASSYEQYFGPGTRLTVT.

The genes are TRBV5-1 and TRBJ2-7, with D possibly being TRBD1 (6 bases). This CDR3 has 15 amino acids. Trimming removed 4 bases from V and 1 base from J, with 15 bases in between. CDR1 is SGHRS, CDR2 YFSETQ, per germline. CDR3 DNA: TGCGCCAGCAGCATTTCGGACAGAGGATCCTACGAGCAGTACTTC. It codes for CASSISDRGSYEQYF. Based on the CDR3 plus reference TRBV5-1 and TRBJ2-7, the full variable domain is KAGVTQTPRYLIKTRGQQVTLSCSPISGHRSVSWYQQTPGQGLQFLFEYFSETQRNKGNFPGRFSGRQFSNSRSEMNVSTLELGDSALYLCASSISDRGSYEQYFGPGTRLTVT.